These 28 T cell receptor beta chains came from one sample sequenced in a study of cytotoxic CD8 clonotypes in ibrutinib-treated CLL. Profiled with immunoSEQ multiplex PCR; TCRdb holds only in-frame clones, not every one. The sample has about 140,000 clones, roughly 80% seen once. The source material was PBMCs, sampled after 12 months of ibrutinib treatment. The receptor set was obtained from a human donor with chronic lymphocytic leukemia.

The chain combines TRBV6-5 with TRBJ1-5, with TRBD1 matching 8 bases. This CDR3 has 14 amino acids. CDR1 and CDR2 (germline): MNHEY, SVGAGI. Unmatched junction bases numbered 5, after V lost 6 bases and J lost 4 bases. The CDR3 reads CASRSGTGNQPQHF. In nucleotides, the CDR3 is TGTGCCAGCAGATCCGGGACAGGAAATCAGCCCCAGCATTTT.

The chain joins TRBV7-6 to TRBJ1-3, with unresolved D. The germline V and J ends were trimmed by 1 base and 2 bases, with 12 bases remaining between them. Looked up from germline, CDR1 is SGHVS and CDR2 is FNYEAQ. This CDR3 has 16 amino acids. CDR3 sequence reads: CASSLVRSSPGNTIYF. The CDR3 DNA reads TGTGCCAGCAGCTTAGTTCGCTCGAGCCCTGGAAACACCATATATTTT.

The genes are TRBV9 and TRBJ2-7, with 7 nucleotides matching TRBD2. Germline-derived CDR1 and CDR2 are SGDLS and YYNGEE. V lost 0 bases to trimming and J lost 3 bases; unmatched junction nucleotides: 6. The CDR3 consists of 15 residues. The CDR3 nucleotides are TGTGCCAGCAGCGTAGGCGGGGGAGCTCGCTACGAGCAGTACTTC. It is translated as CASSVGGGARYEQYF.

The chain has TRBV7-2 and TRBJ2-7; a weak D match, TRBD1 (5 bases). The CDR3 spans 14 residues. Trimming removed 1 base at V and 1 base at J, with 8 bases between. From germline, CDR1 is SGHTA and CDR2 FQGNSA. The CDR3 here is CASSLVQGSYEQYF. The CDR3 coding sequence is TGTGCCAGCAGCTTAGTGCAGGGATCCTACGAGCAGTACTTC.

The J gene is TRBJ1-2, the V gene TRBV28, with 7 bases fitting TRBD1. Per germline, CDR1 MDHEN and CDR2 SYDVKM. This CDR3 comprises 13 residues. Unmatched junction bases numbered 7, after V lost 5 bases and J lost 7 bases. Written as DNA, the CDR3 is TGTGCCAGCAGTGGAAAGGGGGCAGGTGGCTACACCTTC. Residues: CASSGKGAGGYTF.

V is TRBV27 and J is TRBJ2-3; D is perhaps TRBD1 or TRBD2 (6 bases each). Germline CDR1 is MNHEY and CDR2 is SMNVEV (reference sequence). V was shortened by 5 bases and J by 6 bases, with 30 bases between the two germline ends. The CDR3 sequence is 19 residues long. The CDR3 protein is CASSPLAPTSGGHEDTQYF. Written as DNA, the CDR3 is TGTGCCAGCAGTCCCCTAGCCCCGACTAGTGGGGGACACGAGGATACGCAGTATTTT.

The table lists this clone with a few counts. This chain uses TRBV7-8 with TRBJ1-4; a possible D gene is TRBD1 (6 bases). Germline V CDR1 and CDR2: SGHVS, FQNEAQ. Between the trimmed V and J ends, which lost 5 bases and 7 bases, there was a span of 17 bases. This CDR3 has 15 residues. This CDR3 is CASSTRGRVFEKLFF. For the CDR3, the DNA is TGTGCCAGCAGCACCAGGGGCAGGGTGTTTGAAAAACTGTTTTTT.

The V gene is TRBV29-1, the J gene TRBJ1-5, with D hard to call. The CDR3 covers 21 residues. In germline, CDR1 is SQVTM, CDR2 ANQGSEA. V shed 4 bases and J shed 0 bases, with 31 bases lying between them. For the CDR3, the DNA is TGCAGCGTTGCCATCCTTTCCGTCTCCAACCGGGGAGTTTATAGCAATCAGCCCCAGCATTTT. It specifies CSVAILSVSNRGVYSNQPQHF.

This chain connects TRBV29-1 to TRBJ1-6, with D maybe TRBD1 (5 bases). Germline V gene lookup returns CDR1 SQVTM and CDR2 ANQGSEA. Trimming left V 3 bases short and J 14 bases short, with 11 bases between. The CDR3 sequence is 11 residues long. The CDR3 loop reads CSVDRGGTLHF. CDR3 coding DNA: TGCAGCGTTGATAGGGGAGGCACCCTCCACTTT.

CDR3 residues: CASSGSSGRMNYGYTF. In DNA form, the CDR3 reads TGTGCCAGCAGCGGATCCTCGGGGCGGATGAACTATGGCTACACCTTC. The chain couples TRBV9 to TRBJ1-2, with D perhaps TRBD1 (5 bases). Per germline, CDR1 SGDLS and CDR2 YYNGEE. With 3 bases removed from V and 2 bases from J, the gap between germline ends came to 17 bases. The CDR3 length is 16 residues.

This chain uses TRBV9 with TRBJ1-1; tentatively, D is TRBD1 (6 bases). Deletions cut 3 bases from V and 2 bases from J, with 8 bases between. The CDR3 has 13 amino acids. Germline values: CDR1 SGDLS, CDR2 YYNGEE. In DNA form, the CDR3 reads TGTGCCAGCAGCGGGGGACACAACACTGAAGCTTTCTTT. Translation gives CASSGGHNTEAFF.

This rearrangement joins TRBV4-3 to TRBJ2-1; weak D call: TRBD2 (6 bases). V was pared by 0 bases and J by 11 bases, with 11 bases between. CDR1 and CDR2 from the germline V gene are LGHNA and YSLEER. The length of the CDR3 is 13 residues. The DNA of the CDR3 is TGCGCCAGCAGCCAAGAGGAGGGAAGAAAGCAGTTCTTC. This translates into CASSQEEGRKQFF.

This chain uses TRBV7-9 with TRBJ2-6, with D uncertain. The germline gives CDR1 SEHNR, CDR2 FQNEAQ (reference sequence). This CDR3 comprises 14 residues. V was clipped by 4 bases and J by 0 bases, with 4 bases between them. The CDR3 sequence is CASSYDSGANVLTF. DNA for the CDR3: TGTGCCAGCAGCTACGACTCTGGGGCCAACGTCCTGACTTTC.

The genes are TRBV11-1 and TRBJ2-2; TRBD2 aligns across 10 bases. V dropped 5 bases and J dropped 6; count of bases not matched to a gene: 6. CDR3 length: 15 amino acids. The germline CDR1 and CDR2 sequences are SGHAT and FQDESV (reference sequence). As DNA, the CDR3 is TGTGCCAGCAGCCCGGGACTAGCGTTACCCGGGGAGCTGTTTTTT. Protein product: CASSPGLALPGELFF. Looking up the rest from reference TRBV11-1 and TRBJ2-2 gives the full variable domain: EAEVAQSPRYKITEKSQAVAFWCDPISGHATLYWYRQILGQGPELLVQFQDESVVDDSQLPKDRFSAERLKGVDSTLKIQPAELGDSAMYLCASSPGLALPGELFFGEGSRLTVL.

This clone was counted between two and nine times. The chain uses TRBV28 and TRBJ1-4; D remains unclear. CDR3 length: 17 residues. Trimming left V 3 bases short and J 7 bases short, with 21 bases between. Per the germline V gene, CDR1 is MDHEN and CDR2 is SYDVKM. CDR3 sequence: CASSLSGFTRGGEKLFF. CDR3 sequence (DNA): TGTGCCAGCAGTTTGTCCGGATTTACCCGAGGTGGTGAAAAACTGTTTTTT.

The chain has TRBV6-5 and TRBJ2-7; D gene unclear. Germline V CDR1 and CDR2: MNHEY, SVGAGI. The CDR3 covers 15 residues. Trimming shortened V by 0 bases and J by 2 bases, and 11 bases separated the two germline ends. DNA for the CDR3: TGTGCCAGCAGTTACTCGAGATATGGGGCCTACGAGCAGTACTTC. It codes for CASSYSRYGAYEQYF.

This sequence joins TRBV5-1 and TRBJ2-7; D remains ambiguous. V shed 4 bases and J shed 1 base, with 12 bases lying between them. Per the germline V gene, CDR1 is SGHRS and CDR2 is YFSETQ. There are 14 residues in the CDR3. The DNA of the CDR3 is TGCGCCAGCAGCGAGGACGTAAATTCCTACGAGCAGTACTTC. Amino acids: CASSEDVNSYEQYF.

This clone was counted a few times. The V gene is TRBV6-5, the J gene TRBJ2-7; no definite D call. Germline V gives CDR1 MNHEY, CDR2 SVGAGI. This CDR3 contains 11 residues. Between the trimmed V and J ends, which lost 6 bases and 4 bases, there was a span of 7 bases. CDR3 sequence (DNA): TGTGCCAGCAGGTCTAATTACGAGCAGTACTTC. It is translated as CASRSNYEQYF.

With regard to this clone: This same CDR3 is encoded by further DNA sequences in the sample. The chain employs TRBV19 and TRBJ2-5, with D possibly matching TRBD1 (6 bases). The CDR3 consists of 13 residues. V was cut by 3 bases and J by 5 bases, with 10 bases left in between. Germline CDR1 reads LNHDA; CDR2 reads SQIVND (reference sequence). The DNA of the CDR3 is TGTGCCAGTAGTATTGGGGGCCGCGAGACCCAGTACTTC. It yields the protein CASSIGGRETQYF.

This clone was seen repeatedly, ten times or more. J is TRBJ1-1 and V is TRBV4-1; 8 bases map to TRBD1. The ends lost 1 base at V and 7 bases at J; junction bases unmatched: 2. The CDR3 runs to 13 residues. Germline V gene sequence: CDR1 MGHRA, CDR2 YSYEKL. CDR3 amino acids: CASSQAGGVEAFF. The DNA for the CDR3 is TGCGCCAGCAGCCAAGCAGGGGGCGTTGAAGCTTTCTTT.

The chain combines TRBV29-1 with TRBJ1-2; D ambiguous. This CDR3 region has 13 residues. CDR1 is SQVTM and CDR2 is ANQGSEA in the germline V gene. V lost 6 bases and J lost 10, with 21 bases in between. The CDR3 DNA reads TGCAGCGTGTCTCCAATCTCGGGCCTCCACTACACCTTC. Amino acid sequence: CSVSPISGLHYTF.

The rearrangement links TRBV19 to TRBJ1-5; perhaps TRBD1 as D (6 bases). Trimming took 4 bases from V and 0 from J, leaving 10 bases between them. The CDR3 length is 15 residues. CDR1 LNHDA and CDR2 SQIVND come from the germline V gene (reference sequence). The CDR3 sequence is CASSRAGDSNQPQHF. CDR3 sequence (DNA): TGTGCCAGTAGTAGGGCAGGGGATAGCAATCAGCCCCAGCATTTT.

The chain is built from TRBV27 and TRBJ2-7; D remains ambiguous. The length of the CDR3 is 11 residues. The germline V gene has CDR1 MNHEY and CDR2 SMNVEV (reference sequence). Trimming left V 3 bases short and J 2 bases short, with 2 bases between. The CDR3 nucleotides are TGTGCCAGCAGTTTTCCCTACGAGCAGTACTTC. Translation: CASSFPYEQYF.

This clone appeared once. The DNA for the CDR3 is TGTGCCAGCAGCCAAGGTTCGGGACAGGGGGGAGAAAAACTGTTTTTT. It specifies CASSQGSGQGGEKLFF. The V and J genes are TRBV14 and TRBJ1-4, with 11 bases that match TRBD1. Trimming removed 1 base from V and 8 bases from J; junction bases left unmatched: 6. The CDR3 contains 16 residues. CDR1 and CDR2 (germline): SGHDN, FVKESK.

This clone was seen more than once but under ten times. V usage is TRBV6-7 and J usage is TRBJ1-2; D unclear. TRBV6-7 counts as an open reading frame of uncertain function. CDR3 size: 11 residues. V was pared by 7 bases and J by 2 bases, with 5 bases between. CDR3 sequence (DNA): TGTGCCAGCAATACGAACTATGGCTACACCTTC. Translation gives CASNTNYGYTF.

This clone was seen just once. The chain has TRBV7-9 and TRBJ2-3; D is unresolved. This CDR3 has 11 residues. The germline CDR1 and CDR2 sequences are SEHNR and FQNEAQ (reference sequence). Trimming shortened V by 2 bases and J by 5 bases, and 2 bases separated the two germline ends. The chain's CDR3 is CASSLIDTQYF. The CDR3 DNA is TGTGCCAGCAGCTTAATAGATACGCAGTATTTT.

The chain is built from TRBV11-3 and TRBJ2-5; D perhaps matches TRBD2 (6 bases). This CDR3 spans 15 amino acids. The V and J ends lost 0 bases and 5 bases respectively, with 13 bases between them. CDR1 and CDR2 from the germline V gene are SGHNT and YENEEA. CDR3 loop: CASSLEGLRGETQYF. The CDR3 region has the DNA TGTGCCAGCAGCTTAGAGGGACTGCGTGGGGAGACCCAGTACTTC.

V is TRBV5-1 and J is TRBJ1-2, with 8 bases identical to TRBD1. Losses at the gene ends were 2 bases for V and 6 bases for J; bases not matched to a gene: 3. Germline V gene data show CDR1 as SGHRS and CDR2 as YFSETQ. The CDR3 runs to 13 residues. CDR3: CASSFGQGDGYTF. The CDR3 coding sequence is TGCGCCAGCAGCTTCGGACAGGGTGATGGCTACACCTTC. The whole variable domain, remainder taken from reference TRBV5-1 and TRBJ1-2, is KAGVTQTPRYLIKTRGQQVTLSCSPISGHRSVSWYQQTPGQGLQFLFEYFSETQRNKGNFPGRFSGRQFSNSRSEMNVSTLELGDSALYLCASSFGQGDGYTFGSGTRLTVV.